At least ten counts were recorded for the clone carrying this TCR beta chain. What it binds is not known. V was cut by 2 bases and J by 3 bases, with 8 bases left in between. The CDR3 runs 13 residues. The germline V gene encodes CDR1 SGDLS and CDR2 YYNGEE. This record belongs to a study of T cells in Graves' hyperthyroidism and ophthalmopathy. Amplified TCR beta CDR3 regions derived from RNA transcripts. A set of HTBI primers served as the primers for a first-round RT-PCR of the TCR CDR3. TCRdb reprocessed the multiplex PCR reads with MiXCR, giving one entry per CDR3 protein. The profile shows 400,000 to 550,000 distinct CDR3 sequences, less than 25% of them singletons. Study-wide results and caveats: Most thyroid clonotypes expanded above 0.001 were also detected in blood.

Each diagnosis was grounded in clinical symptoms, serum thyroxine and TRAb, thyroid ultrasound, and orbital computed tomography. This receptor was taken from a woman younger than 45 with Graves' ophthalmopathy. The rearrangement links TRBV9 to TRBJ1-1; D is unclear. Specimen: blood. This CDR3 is CASSVGGDTEAFF. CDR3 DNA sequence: TGTGCCAGCAGCGTCGGTGGGGACACTGAAGCTTTCTTT.